This TCR beta chain originates from a study of technical replicates of blood from a handful of donors. Germline values: CDR1 ENHRY, CDR2 SYGVKD. Trimming at V came to 3 bases and at J to 5 bases, leaving 4 bases not matched to a gene. The CDR3 extends over 14 amino acids. This clone came up a few times. TCRdb's copy holds only in-frame clones and misses some; the assay was immunoSEQ multiplex PCR. The sample carries over 70,000 clones, approximately 95% recorded once. V is TRBV10-3 and J is TRBJ1-1; 9 bases line up with TRBD1. The sample was T cells isolated from PBMCs. This clonotype was obtained from a human donor in good health. The CDR3: CAISETGGNTEAFF. Here the CDR3 DNA reads TGTGCCATCAGTGAAACAGGGGGCAATACTGAAGCTTTCTTT.